This TCR beta chain was captured in a study of CD8 T cells in ankylosing spondylitis. V was clipped by 2 bases and J by 10 bases, with 15 bases between them. This CDR3 is built from 15 residues. TCRdb reprocessed the 5' RACE reads via MiXCR and lists one record per CDR3 protein. The table includes 200,000 to 300,000 distinct CDR3 sequences, around 7.8% detected once. The chain uses TRBV23-1 and TRBJ1-6; D may be TRBD1 (5 bases). TRBV23-1 is an open reading frame whose function is uncertain. The clonotype originates from a male donor with ankylosing spondylitis or in good health (not recorded which). Sequenced sample: blood, either unsorted or a sorted T cell fraction (not recorded which). CDR3 amino acids: CASSQTGTVGSPLHF. The CDR3 DNA reads as TGCGCCAGCAGTCAAACCGGGACTGTAGGGTCACCCCTCCACTTT.